Sequencing of this T cell receptor beta chain was carried out in a study of OX40 agonist ivuxolimab in advanced cancers. Sampling times: baseline, cycle 4 day 1, cycle 7 day 1. This CDR3 has 15 residues. V lost 9 bases, J lost 0 bases, and 19 bases lay in between. The germline V gene encodes CDR1 SGHTS and CDR2 YDEGEE. Repertoires were generated with immunoSEQ multiplex PCR, while TCRdb's copy carries only in-frame clones and drops some. The data show some 59,000 clones, around 82% seen once. The input for sequencing was CD4+ or CD8+ T cells sorted from blood, taken in a trial of the OX40 agonist ivuxolimab. This receptor was identified in an adult with an advanced solid tumor such as melanoma, head and neck, liver or kidney cancer. The V call is TRBV5-8, the J call TRBJ2-7; a weak D match, TRBD1 (5 bases). CDR3 sequence: CATAKGRRSSYEQYF. The CDR3 DNA reads as TGTGCCACCGCCAAGGGGCGAAGGAGCTCCTACGAGCAGTACTTC.